In its sample, the clone carrying this T cell receptor beta chain was seen many times. The target antigen is unknown. The read stops 3 residues short of the end of the CDR3; the missing end is completed from the germline J gene. There are 13 residues in the CDR3. Trimming took 2 bases from V and 6 from J, leaving 13 bases between them. CDR1 is GTSNPN, CDR2 SVGIG, per germline (reference sequence). CVID and control samples used equivalent genomic DNA input. Some clones are missing from TCRdb's copy, which holds only in-frame ones; the method was immunoSEQ multiplex PCR. The sample holds tens of thousands of clones, and no clone turns up only once. The sample belongs to a study of T cell clonality in common variable immunodeficiency. Study-wide points: Shared TCRbeta clones were fewer between CVID subjects than controls.

This chain uses TRBV30 with TRBJ1-2; maybe TRBD1 (5 bases). Sequencing was carried out using peripheral blood mononuclear cells. This clonotype originated in a person aged 18-70 years in good health. CDR3 in amino acids: CAWSLGGQNGYTF. The covered CDR3 bases are TGTGCCTGGAGTTTGGGGGGTCAAAATGGC.